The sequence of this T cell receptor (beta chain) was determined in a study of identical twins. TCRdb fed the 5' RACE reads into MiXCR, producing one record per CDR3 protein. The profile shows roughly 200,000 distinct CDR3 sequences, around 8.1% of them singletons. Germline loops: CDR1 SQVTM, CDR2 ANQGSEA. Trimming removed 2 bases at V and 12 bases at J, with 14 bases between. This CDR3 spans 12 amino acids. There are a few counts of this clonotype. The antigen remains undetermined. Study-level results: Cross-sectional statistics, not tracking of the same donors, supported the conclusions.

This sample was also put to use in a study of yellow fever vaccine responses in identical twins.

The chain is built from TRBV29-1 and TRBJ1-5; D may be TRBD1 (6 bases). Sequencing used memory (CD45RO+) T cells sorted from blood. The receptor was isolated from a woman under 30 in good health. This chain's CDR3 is CSVETGPLGQHF. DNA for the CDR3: TGCAGCGTTGAAACAGGGCCGCTGGGCCAGCATTTT.